A selection of T cell receptor beta chains follows, all from one sample in a study of CXCR3-negative and CXCR3-positive naive CD8 T cells. Reanalyzing the 5' RACE reads, TCRdb keeps one entry per CDR3 protein, without DNA. This table holds 30,000 to 40,000 distinct CDR3 sequences. The sequenced sample was memory CD8+ T cells from blood. Every receptor here comes from a human donor in good health. Some clones in this sample may be carry-over from other donors' samples. The CDR3 runs from the conserved cysteine through the conserved F or W. Not every row has a clone size; where given, it reads once, few, many or a size class.

v_call	cdr3_length	clone_size	j_call	cdr3_aa
TRBV2	15	.	TRBJ2-2	CASSERAANTGELFF
TRBV4-1	16	.	TRBJ2-2	CASSQAGTGVTGELFF
TRBV7-2	14	.	TRBJ1-4	CASSLQGVGEKLFF
TRBV20-1	18	.	TRBJ2-3	CSARLGLAGGSGPDTQYF
TRBV20-1	13	.	TRBJ2-7	CSAREYRVYEQYF
TRBV11-2	13	.	TRBJ1-1	CASSLRDGFFAFF
TRBV4-2	14	.	TRBJ1-1	CASSPPSRGAEAFF
TRBV12-3/TRBV12-4	11	.	TRBJ1-3	CASNSGNTIYF
TRBV6-5	15	.	TRBJ2-6	CASSTGFSGANVLTF
TRBV7-6	13	.	TRBJ2-5	CASSPSWQETQYF
TRBV18	17	.	TRBJ2-5	CASSRTGTGRYEETQYF
TRBV28	13	.	TRBJ1-2	CASSLNKIDGYTF
TRBV27	14	.	TRBJ2-7	CASSLGPWAYEQYF
TRBV2	15	.	TRBJ2-2	CASSDGVTNTGELFF
TRBV12-3/TRBV12-4	12	.	TRBJ1-1	CASSFGGPEAFF
TRBV29-1	13	.	TRBJ2-5	CSAGRENQETQYF
TRBV7-9	12	.	TRBJ2-7	CASERGTYEQYF
TRBV11-2	16	.	TRBJ1-1	CASSSRGSGYHIEAFF
TRBV29-1	15	.	TRBJ2-7	CSARDGTGPTYEQYF
TRBV29-1	14	.	TRBJ2-2	CSVEGTGIAGELFF
TRBV29-1	17	.	TRBJ2-3	CSVEDRDGEGYTDTQYF
TRBV6-4	17	.	TRBJ2-7	CASSDSILGTNTYEQYF
TRBV28	16	.	TRBJ2-5	CASGYTRGRLQETQYF
TRBV6-2/TRBV6-3	13	.	TRBJ1-1	CASSYREVREAFF
TRBV7-8	13	.	TRBJ1-1	CASRPPMNTEAFF
TRBV6-5	13	.	TRBJ2-2	CASSYSAAGELFF
TRBV29-1	12	.	TRBJ2-5	CSVDWGLETQYF
TRBV7-9	15	.	TRBJ2-7	CASSFPGNFGDEQYF
TRBV21-1	14	.	TRBJ2-1	CASSKVGDRTEQFF
TRBV7-9	16	.	TRBJ2-1	CASSLVWAGDYNEQFF
TRBV23-1	14	.	TRBJ2-2	CASSQFGDTGELFF
TRBV28	15	.	TRBJ2-7	CASRVEDSTSYEQYF
TRBV4-3	15	medium-sized	TRBJ1-1	CASSQGRGFGAEAFF
TRBV27	15	.	TRBJ2-7	CASSYSAGRSSEQYF
TRBV7-9	13	.	TRBJ1-1	CASSFIMDTEAFF
TRBV29-1	12	.	TRBJ1-2	CSVEDLDRDHDF
TRBV6-2/TRBV6-3	12	.	TRBJ1-1	CASSGGVTEAFF
TRBV7-9	15	.	TRBJ2-7	CASSPQGLRSYEQYF
TRBV12-3/TRBV12-4	15	.	TRBJ2-7	CASSPLAGGRYEQYF
TRBV27	15	.	TRBJ2-7	CASSLSGYHSYEQYF
TRBV5-6	15	.	TRBJ1-5	CASSTGLGAYQPQHF
TRBV20-1	12	.	TRBJ1-1	CSATQGNTEAFF
TRBV19	15	.	TRBJ1-2	CASSTFSAVSYGYTF
TRBV25-1	14	.	TRBJ2-7	CASSESTVGYEQYF
TRBV2	14	.	TRBJ2-1	CASSSRGSREEQFF
TRBV15	16	.	TRBJ2-5	CATSRDKVRIQETQYF
TRBV20-1	14	.	TRBJ2-7	CSARDLGREYEQYF
TRBV5-6	18	.	TRBJ2-7	CASRHGLAGASNSYEQYF
TRBV7-6	16	.	TRBJ2-1	CASSAGTGGSYNEQFF
TRBV14	13	.	TRBJ2-7	CASAGTASYEQYF
TRBV12-3/TRBV12-4	14	.	TRBJ2-1	CASSWIRPSDEQFF
TRBV10-3	17	.	TRBJ2-5	CAISDYLGDRIQETQYF
TRBV7-6	16	.	TRBJ2-2	CASSSGTSGDTGELFF
TRBV7-3	15	.	TRBJ2-3	CASSPTGGSTDTQYF
TRBV12-3/TRBV12-4	14	.	TRBJ2-7	CASSRGTSGGEQYF